This section outlines one T cell receptor (beta chain) sequence together with its context. Sequencing used immunoSEQ multiplex PCR; TCRdb keeps in-frame clones, though not all of them. The sample carries some 49,000 clones, just under 95% recorded once. The data stem from a study of T cell changes during pregnancy in multiple sclerosis. Between the trimmed V and J ends, which lost 2 bases and 3 bases, there was a span of 11 bases. CDR3 length: 14 amino acids. The germline CDR1 and CDR2 sequences are MNHEY and SMNVEV (reference sequence). This TCR derives from a female donor with multiple sclerosis, enrolled in a pregnancy study. This chain connects TRBV27 to TRBJ2-7, with D perhaps TRBD1 (5 bases). The sequencing used CD8+ T cells from peripheral blood mononuclear cells, collected in the first trimester of pregnancy. The CDR3 DNA sequence: TGTGCCAGCAGTTTACAGGGTAAACTCTACGAGCAGTACTTC. This encodes CASSLQGKLYEQYF.